Following are 27 T cell receptor beta chains from one sample sequenced in a study of lymphopenia after photon versus proton radiotherapy. Only in-frame clones appear in the TCRdb table, and some are missing; sequencing was by immunoSEQ multiplex PCR. The sample has roughly 40,000 clones, approximately 86% seen once. This sample comprised peripheral blood, obtained from a patient treated with proton-based radiotherapy. These receptors were taken from a woman in her 70s with pancreatic cancer. Some clones in this sample may be carry-over from other donors' samples.

The V call is TRBV4-3, the J call TRBJ2-7; maybe TRBD1 (5 bases). Germline V gives CDR1 LGHNA, CDR2 YSLEER. The CDR3 extends over 14 amino acids. The V end was cut by 0 bases, the J end by 1 base, with 7 bases between. The CDR3 nucleotides are TGCGCCAGCAGCCAAGACCCAGGGTCCTACGAGCAGTACTTC. Translation gives CASSQDPGSYEQYF.

This clone has a single count. V is TRBV25-1 and J is TRBJ2-2, with D tentatively TRBD2 (7 bases). Between the trimmed V and J ends, which lost 1 base and 7 bases, there was a span of 16 bases. The CDR3 runs to 16 residues. Germline assignment: CDR1 MGHDK and CDR2 SYGVNS. The CDR3 DNA reads TGTGCCAGCAGTGAATTCGGGGGGCAATCGTTCGGGGAGCTGTTTTTT. It encodes CASSEFGGQSFGELFF.

This clone was recorded only once. The rearrangement joins TRBV29-1 to TRBJ2-3; D uncertain. The CDR3 extends over 14 amino acids. Germline values: CDR1 SQVTM, CDR2 ANQGSEA. V lost 4 bases and J 10 bases, leaving 21 bases between the germline ends. This chain's CDR3 is CSVGFAGGFLAQYF. In DNA form, the CDR3 reads TGCAGCGTTGGCTTCGCCGGTGGGTTTTTGGCGCAGTATTTT.

There are a few counts of this clone. V is TRBV5-4 and J is TRBJ2-1; tentative D call: TRBD2 (5 bases). The CDR3 totals 15 residues. The V gene lost 4 bases and the J gene lost 0 bases, with 11 bases spanning the gap. The germline V gene encodes CDR1 SGHNT and CDR2 YYREEE (reference sequence). The CDR3 here is CASSPRSASYNEQFF. CDR3 coding DNA: TGTGCCAGCAGCCCGCGTAGCGCCTCCTACAATGAGCAGTTCTTC.

The chain carries TRBV27 and TRBJ1-6; TRBD1 matches 7 bases. V dropped 6 bases and J dropped 9; count of bases not matched to a gene: 8. CDR1 and CDR2 from the germline V gene are MNHEY and SMNVEV (reference sequence). CDR3 size: 14 residues. CDR3 protein: CASRSTGTTSPLHF. CDR3 DNA: TGTGCCAGCAGATCGACAGGGACTACTTCACCCCTCCACTTT.

The V gene is TRBV11-2, the J gene TRBJ2-1; D is ambiguous. Trimming removed 4 bases from V and 0 bases from J, with 16 bases in between. Germline V gene data show CDR1 as SGHAT and CDR2 as FQNNGV. CDR3 size: 17 residues. CDR3 nucleotides: TGTGCCAGCAGCTCCAGCTCCCTACGGAGCTCCTACAATGAGCAGTTCTTC. This gives the protein CASSSSSLRSSYNEQFF.

In this sample, this clone turned up a few times. This chain joins TRBV5-1 and TRBJ2-2; 9 nucleotides line up with TRBD2. Trimming took 2 bases from V and 4 from J; bases not matched to a gene: 3. In germline, CDR1 is SGHRS, CDR2 YFSETQ. This CDR3 comprises 15 residues. CDR3 in DNA: TGCGCCAGCAGCTTAGCGGGAGGCACCACCGGGGAGCTGTTTTTT. Translating gives CASSLAGGTTGELFF.

This clone has just one count. The CDR3 here is CALGSSPLGNQPQHF. The DNA for the CDR3 is TGTGCCTTAGGGTCCAGCCCATTGGGCAATCAGCCCCAGCATTTT. V gene TRBV30 combines with J gene TRBJ1-5; D unclear. This CDR3 has 15 residues. CDR1 is GTSNPN and CDR2 is SVGIG in the germline V gene (reference sequence). V was shortened by 7 bases and J by 2 bases, with 18 bases between the two germline ends. The entire variable domain, with the rest obtained from reference TRBV30 and TRBJ1-5, is as follows: SQTIHQWPATLVQPVGSPLSLECTVEGTSNPNLYWYRQAAGRGLQLLFYSVGIGQISSEVPQNLSASRPQDRQFILSSKKLLLSDSGFYLCALGSSPLGNQPQHFGDGTRLSIL.

This sequence joins TRBV5-6 and TRBJ2-4; D is unclear. This CDR3 spans 14 amino acids. V was trimmed by 0 bases and J by 8 bases, leaving 12 bases between them. Germline lookup yields CDR1 SGHDT and CDR2 YYEEEE. Written as DNA, the CDR3 is TGTGCCAGCAGCTTGGGGTCCTCCCCGGACATTCAGTACTTC. It yields the protein CASSLGSSPDIQYF.

This clone was picked up a small number of times. The rearrangement uses TRBV19 and TRBJ2-7, with TRBD2 identical over 10 bases. The junction had 6 bases not matched to a gene; V was cut back by 4 bases and J by 3 bases. The germline CDR1 and CDR2 sequences are LNHDA and SQIVND (reference sequence). CDR3 length equals 15 residues. The CDR3 here is CASSTRTSGLYEQYF. Written as DNA, the CDR3 is TGTGCCAGTAGTACTCGGACTAGCGGACTCTACGAGCAGTACTTC.

This clone was counted a single time. This chain connects TRBV27 to TRBJ2-7; 10 bases map to TRBD1. Trimming removed 5 bases from V and 2 bases from J; junction bases left unmatched: 9. The CDR3 is 16 residues long. CDR1 and CDR2 (germline): MNHEY, SMNVEV (reference sequence). CDR3: CASSLHSGTGAYEQYF. The CDR3 nucleotides are TGTGCCAGCAGTCTCCATTCCGGGACAGGGGCCTACGAGCAGTACTTC.

The chain has TRBV10-3 and TRBJ1-1, with unresolved D. The length of the CDR3 is 15 residues. Germline values: CDR1 ENHRY, CDR2 SYGVKD. V shed 0 bases and J shed 1 base, with 9 bases lying between them. The CDR3 DNA reads TGTGCCATCAGTGAGTCGGCACTCCCGAACACTGAAGCTTTCTTT. It specifies CAISESALPNTEAFF.

The J gene is TRBJ2-1, the V gene TRBV5-1; no firm D call. The CDR3 is 17 amino acids. The V and J ends lost 0 bases and 0 bases respectively, with 13 bases between them. CDR1 SGHRS and CDR2 YFSETQ come from the germline V gene. The CDR3 loop is CASSLATSSSSYNEQFF. In DNA form, the CDR3 reads TGCGCCAGCAGCTTGGCTACCAGCAGCAGCTCCTACAATGAGCAGTTCTTC.

V usage is TRBV5-1 and J usage is TRBJ2-3; 12 bases fit TRBD2. V shed 3 bases, J shed 0 bases, and the junction held 2 bases outside the gene matches. CDR1 SGHRS and CDR2 YFSETQ come from the germline V gene. There are 16 residues in the CDR3. The CDR3 DNA sequence: TGCGCCAGCAGCTCAGGACTAGCGGGAAGCACAGATACGCAGTATTTT. This sequence encodes CASSSGLAGSTDTQYF.

The rearrangement joins TRBV4-3 to TRBJ2-1; tentative D call: TRBD2 (5 bases). Germline-derived CDR1 and CDR2 are LGHNA and YSLEER. Trimming left V 1 base short and J 4 bases short, with 14 bases between. The CDR3 runs to 16 residues. DNA for the CDR3: TGCGCCAGCAGCCAAGTATGGGGAGCGAGGTACAATGAGCAGTTCTTC. It translates to CASSQVWGARYNEQFF.

The chain links TRBV5-5 to TRBJ1-1; D remains ambiguous. V was trimmed by 6 bases and J by 0 bases, leaving 9 bases between them. The CDR3 is 13 amino acids. The germline V gene has CDR1 SGHKS and CDR2 YYEKEE (reference sequence). The CDR3 spells CASTPPVNTEAFF. The CDR3 DNA is TGTGCCAGCACCCCGCCAGTGAACACTGAAGCTTTCTTT. Full variable domain (missing parts from reference TRBV5-5 and TRBJ1-1): DAGVTQSPTHLIKTRGQQVTLRCSPISGHKSVSWYQQVLGQGPQFIFQYYEKEERGRGNFPDRFSARQFPNYSSELNVNALLLGDSALYLCASTPPVNTEAFFGQGTRLTVV.

The chain carries TRBV28 and TRBJ1-1, with no clear D. The CDR3 has 15 residues. The germline V gene has CDR1 MDHEN and CDR2 SYDVKM. The V end lost 4 bases, the J end lost 1 base, and 13 bases lay between the germline ends. The CDR3 DNA follows: TGTGCCAGCAGTTCCAATGCTAACAGGAACACTGAAGCTTTCTTT. This gives the protein CASSSNANRNTEAFF.

V usage is TRBV9 and J usage is TRBJ2-5; a weak D match, TRBD2 (6 bases). V was clipped by 0 bases and J by 4 bases, with 7 bases between them. This CDR3 is built from 13 residues. The germline V gene encodes CDR1 SGDLS and CDR2 YYNGEE. This CDR3 is CASSVVGGETQYF. CDR3 sequence (DNA): TGTGCCAGCAGCGTAGTGGGGGGAGAGACCCAGTACTTC.

This clone has a single count. The chain joins TRBV7-2 to TRBJ2-7; either TRBD1 or TRBD2 may supply D (6 bases each). Germline CDR1 is SGHTA and CDR2 is FQGNSA. V was shortened by 5 bases and J by 3 bases, with 11 bases between the two germline ends. This CDR3 region has 13 residues. The CDR3 bases are TGTGCCAGCAGCCGGGGGCTTGACTACGAGCAGTACTTC. Translation gives CASSRGLDYEQYF.

V is TRBV5-1 and J is TRBJ2-3; 8 bases are shared with TRBD2. Germline V CDR1 and CDR2: SGHRS, YFSETQ. V dropped 0 bases and J dropped 4; count of bases not matched to a gene: 10. The CDR3 has 17 residues. The CDR3 bases are TGCGCCAGCAGCTTGGTACCCAGCGGGAGTATGGCAGATACGCAGTATTTT. Amino acids: CASSLVPSGSMADTQYF.

The chain employs TRBV14 and TRBJ2-7; 7 nucleotides match TRBD1. V lost 6 bases to trimming and J lost 2 bases; unmatched junction nucleotides: 4. The CDR3 sequence is 13 residues long. The germline V gene encodes CDR1 SGHDN and CDR2 FVKESK. In DNA form, the CDR3 reads TGTGCCAGCAGACCTACAGGGGCCTACGAGCAGTACTTC. It translates to CASRPTGAYEQYF. The full variable domain, in which reference TRBV14 and TRBJ2-7 provide the parts outside the CDR3, is EAGVTQFPSHSVIEKGQTVTLRCDPISGHDNLYWYRRVMGKEIKFLLHFVKESKQDESGMPNNRFLAERTGGTYSTLKVQPAELEDSGVYFCASRPTGAYEQYFGPGTRLTVT.

V and J are TRBV7-8 and TRBJ2-1, with TRBD2 matching over 14 bases. The germline gives CDR1 SGHVS, CDR2 FQNEAQ. The CDR3 is 16 amino acids. V lost 5 bases, J lost 9 bases, and 9 bases stayed unmatched. The CDR3 DNA reads TGTGCCAGCAGCGCTCACCGACTAGCGGGAGGGTTTGAGCAGTTCTTC. It is translated as CASSAHRLAGGFEQFF. The full variable domain, completed using reference TRBV7-8 and TRBJ2-1, is GAGVSQSPRYKVAKRGQDVALRCDPISGHVSLFWYQQALGQGPEFLTYFQNEAQLDKSGLPSDRFFAERPEGSVSTLKIQRTQQEDSAVYLCASSAHRLAGGFEQFFGPGTRLTVL.

This clone has a handful of counts. The chain has TRBV18 and TRBJ1-1; possibly TRBD1 for D (5 bases). The CDR3 totals 16 residues. The germline V and J ends were trimmed by 4 bases and 0 bases, with 15 bases remaining between them. Germline assignment: CDR1 KGHSH and CDR2 LQKENI. The CDR3 DNA reads as TGTGCCAGCTCACTAGCACAGGTCAGCATGAACACTGAAGCTTTCTTT. This codes for CASSLAQVSMNTEAFF. The whole variable domain, filled in from reference TRBV18 and TRBJ1-1, reads NAGVMQNPRHLVRRRGQEARLRCSPMKGHSHVYWYRQLPEEGLKFMVYLQKENIIDESGMPKERFSAEFPKEGPSILRIQQVVRGDSAAYFCASSLAQVSMNTEAFFGQGTRLTVV.

V usage is TRBV7-2 and J usage is TRBJ1-2, with a possible D match to TRBD1 (5 bases). The germline CDR1 and CDR2 sequences are SGHTA and FQGNSA. Trimming cost V 1 base and J 3 bases, with 12 bases left between them. The CDR3 totals 15 residues. CDR3 coding DNA: TGTGCCAGCAGCTTAGGTATCCAGGGCGACTATGGCTACACCTTC. Its translation: CASSLGIQGDYGYTF.

The V and J genes are TRBV6-1 and TRBJ2-1, with D possibly matching TRBD2 (6 bases). This CDR3 contains 13 residues. In germline, CDR1 is MNHNS, CDR2 SASEGT. V was pared by 2 bases and J by 6 bases, with 8 bases between. In nucleotides, the CDR3 is TGTGCCAGCAGTGAAACCGGGGGCAATGAGCAGTTCTTC. It translates to CASSETGGNEQFF.

The chain couples TRBV15 to TRBJ2-7; 10 bases line up with TRBD2. The CDR3 contains 16 residues. Looked up from germline, CDR1 is LNHNV and CDR2 is YYDKDF (reference sequence). V dropped 3 bases and J dropped 5; count of bases not matched to a gene: 10. The DNA for the CDR3 is TGTGCCACCAGCAGCGGCCTAGCGGGAGCGTTCGACGAGCAGTACTTC. Protein product: CATSSGLAGAFDEQYF.

The chain joins TRBV19 to TRBJ2-3; TRBD1 matches at 9 bases. CDR3 length: 14 amino acids. With 6 bases clipped from V and 6 bases from J, the junction kept 7 bases outside the gene matches. Germline V CDR1 and CDR2: LNHDA, SQIVND (reference sequence). The CDR3 here is CASRIDRGTDTQYF. The DNA of the CDR3 is TGTGCCAGTAGAATCGACAGGGGGACGGATACGCAGTATTTT.